This record covers a single T cell receptor beta chain. Its antigen is unidentified. The sample contains more than one DNA sequence encoding this CDR3. TCRdb's table, derived via immunoSEQ multiplex PCR, lists solely in-frame clones and lacks some. The repertoire holds about 7,600 clones, with 62% as singletons. The entry originates in a study of early stage breast cancer tumors. As for the study in general: ER+/PR+/HER2- status applied to about 75% of the 16 invasive breast tumors.

In germline, CDR1 is SNHLY, CDR2 FYNNEI. The CDR3 is 13 residues long. V lost 6 bases, J lost 4 bases, and 4 bases stayed unmatched. Regarding the study as a whole: Tumors had approximately 2.5-fold higher T cell density and higher clonality than adjacent normal breast tissue. Most shared enriched TCRB sequences were commonly generated ones.

The source is a person aged 65-85 years with breast cancer. The specimen sequenced was breast tumor tissue. The chain uses TRBV2 and TRBJ2-5; 8 bases match TRBD2. The CDR3 DNA is TGTGCCAGCAGCCTCCTAGCGGGAGAGACCCAGTACTTC. Protein sequence: CASSLLAGETQYF.